This TCR beta chain was identified during a study of blood T cell repertoires in COVID-19. Study context: The analysed material was cDNA or gDNA that came from T cells, B-cell-depleted T cells, or PBMCs.

The Seattle patients, enrolled during active infection, were followed longitudinally. There are 14 residues in the CDR3. Trimming removed 0 bases at V and 0 bases at J, with 5 bases between. Germline values: CDR1 GTSNPN, CDR2 SVGIG (reference sequence). In the original workflow: Estimation of nucleated cell counts relied on the amplification of reference gene primers. TCRdb's table, derived via immunoSEQ multiplex PCR, lists solely in-frame clones and lacks some. V, J and clone size reflect that table, while D and trimming were determined from the DNA. The table has over 150,000 clones, 70% to 90% seen once.

The sequenced material came from peripheral blood. The rearrangement joins TRBV30 to TRBJ1-4, with unresolved D. This receptor was identified in a man aged 45-60 years with COVID-19, enrolled during active disease. The CDR3 sequence is CAWSVQTTNEKLFF. The CDR3 coding sequence is TGTGCCTGGAGTGTACAGACAACTAATGAAAAACTGTTTTTT.